One and the same sample provided the 30 T cell receptor beta chains below, sequenced in a study of read filtering for tumor transcriptome and immune sequencing. From 300 to 450 ng of RNA, a library with molecular barcoded alpha/delta and beta/gamma adaptors was made. MiXCR was run by TCRdb on the reads, yielding one entry per CDR3 protein. The sample lists 90,000 to 95,000 distinct CDR3 sequences; about 22% were seen once. The sequenced sample was a population of CD138-negative cells sorted from bone marrow. These TCRs come from a donor older than 35 with multiple myeloma.

This clonotype showed up many times. This chain connects TRBV5-5 to TRBJ2-6; no definite D call. V was pared by 4 bases and J by 2 bases, with 7 bases between. The length of the CDR3 is 14 residues. Germline V gene lookup returns CDR1 SGHKS and CDR2 YYEKEE (reference sequence). The CDR3 DNA reads as TGTGCCAGCAGCCCCATGCCTGGGGCCAACGTCCTGACTTTC. It yields the protein CASSPMPGANVLTF.

This clonotype was found many times. V gene TRBV7-9 combines with J gene TRBJ2-2; D is undetermined. V was shortened by 5 bases and J by 6 bases, with 10 bases between the two germline ends. The CDR3 spans 13 residues. The germline V gene encodes CDR1 SEHNR and CDR2 FQNEAQ (reference sequence). The CDR3 DNA is TGTGCCAGCAGCAACGCCGGTTCCGGGGAGCTGTTTTTT. This encodes CASSNAGSGELFF.

This clonotype was detected ten times or more. The chain carries TRBV7-3 and TRBJ2-2; TRBD1 matches 10 bases. Germline CDR1 reads SGHTA; CDR2 reads FQGTGA. The V and J ends lost 5 bases and 6 bases, in that order; junction bases with no gene match: 9. This CDR3 comprises 16 residues. This CDR3 reads CASSVTGTGEAGELFF. The CDR3 bases are TGTGCCAGCAGCGTTACCGGGACAGGGGAGGCCGGGGAGCTGTTTTTT.

The V and J genes are TRBV28 and TRBJ2-7; D unclear. CDR3 length equals 14 residues. CDR1 is MDHEN, CDR2 SYDVKM, per germline. Between the trimmed V and J ends, which lost 8 bases and 9 bases, there was a span of 23 bases. The DNA of the CDR3 is TGTGCCAGCGGTCCCCCCCAGGTTAACAACGGGCAGTACTTC. Protein sequence: CASGPPQVNNGQYF.

This clonotype was counted only a few times. This chain links TRBV4-1 with TRBJ1-2; D not certain. Germline values: CDR1 MGHRA, CDR2 YSYEKL. The V end was cut by 0 bases, the J end by 4 bases, with 15 bases between. The CDR3 covers 16 residues. This chain's CDR3 is CASSQDSDRSSYGYTF. The CDR3 DNA is TGCGCCAGCAGCCAAGACTCGGACCGCTCTTCCTATGGCTACACCTTC.

This clonotype was observed a handful of times. The gene calls are TRBV20-1 and TRBJ1-5; D remains ambiguous. V dropped 7 bases and J dropped 1 base, with 11 bases sitting between them. CDR3 length equals 13 residues. Germline CDR1 and CDR2: DFQATT and SNEGSKA (reference sequence). CDR3 residues: CSVGGRSNQPQHF. The DNA of the CDR3 is TGCAGTGTGGGAGGACGAAGCAATCAGCCCCAGCATTTT.

In regard to this clonotype: This clone may be a read error of a much larger clone one base away. The chain has TRBV28 and TRBJ1-1, with D unclear. Germline CDR1 reads MDHEN; CDR2 reads SYDVKM. The CDR3 runs to 15 residues. CDR3 residues: CASSPPGSPNTGAFF. The CDR3 DNA follows: TGTGCCAGCAGTCCCCCCGGGAGCCCGAACACTGGAGCTTTCTTT.

This clonotype was detected many times. The rearrangement links TRBV7-2 to TRBJ2-4; 9 bases agree with TRBD1. Trimming removed 5 bases from V and 6 bases from J; junction bases left unmatched: 8. The CDR3 length is 15 residues. Germline loops: CDR1 SGHTA, CDR2 FQGNSA. In DNA form, the CDR3 reads TGTGCCAGCAGCACAGGGGGGACAGGGAGAAACATTCAGTACTTC. Its protein product is CASSTGGTGRNIQYF.

This clonotype came up many times. This chain uses TRBV29-1 with TRBJ1-1, with no clear D. V gave up 5 bases and J gave up 0 bases, with 10 bases separating them. Germline CDR1 is SQVTM and CDR2 is ANQGSEA. The CDR3 totals 13 residues. The CDR3, as DNA: TGCAGCGTTAGGGAGGTCATGAACACTGAAGCTTTCTTT. It specifies CSVREVMNTEAFF. The whole variable domain, filled in from reference TRBV29-1 and TRBJ1-1, reads SAVISQKPSRDICQRGTSLTIQCQVDSQVTMMFWYRQQPGQSLTLIATANQGSEATYESGFVIDKFPISRPNLTFSTLTVSNMSPEDSSIYLCSVREVMNTEAFFGQGTRLTVV.

This clonotype was observed many times. The chain uses TRBV18 and TRBJ2-7; 7 nucleotides align to TRBD2. The junction had 3 bases not matched to a gene; V was cut back by 0 bases and J by 4 bases. Per the germline V gene, CDR1 is KGHSH and CDR2 is LQKENI. CDR3 length: 14 residues. The CDR3 DNA sequence: TGTGCCAGCTCACCACCGGGAGGGGTTTACGAGCAGTACTTC. Protein: CASSPPGGVYEQYF.

V is TRBV4-1 and J is TRBJ1-5; 7 nucleotides agree with TRBD1. CDR3 length: 16 residues. The ends lost 1 base at V and 2 bases at J; junction bases unmatched: 5. Germline V gene lookup returns CDR1 MGHRA and CDR2 YSYEKL. This CDR3 is CASSQAPGGGNQPQHF. The CDR3 bases are TGCGCCAGCAGCCAAGCCCCAGGGGGAGGCAATCAGCCCCAGCATTTT.

To note about this clonotype: One base away lies a much larger clone, so this may be a sequencing read error. V and J are TRBV20-1 and TRBJ1-1; D not resolved. From germline, CDR1 is DFQATT and CDR2 SNEGSKA (reference sequence). CDR3 length: 12 residues. In nucleotides, the CDR3 is TGCAGTGCTCTTATTGTGAACACTGAAGCTCTCTTT. Translating gives CSALIVNTEALF.

The chain's CDR3 is CASSIQGATEAFF. The CDR3 nucleotides read TGTGCCAGTAGTATCCAGGGGGCTACTGAAGCTTTCTTT. This chain uses TRBV19 with TRBJ1-1, with 8 positions matching TRBD1. The CDR3 is made up of 13 amino acids. After removal of 3 bases from V and 5 bases from J, the junction contained 2 bases not matched to a gene. The germline CDR1 and CDR2 sequences are LNHDA and SQIVND (reference sequence).

This clonotype was seen many times. The J gene is TRBJ2-1, the V gene TRBV12-3 or TRBV12-4; D is ambiguous. The CDR3 extends over 13 amino acids. V lost 6 bases to trimming and J lost 4 bases, with 10 bases between them. In nucleotides, the CDR3 is TGTGCCAGCAGCCCCACAAGGTACAATGAGCAGTTCTTC. Its protein product is CASSPTRYNEQFF.

In the case of this clonotype: A clone one base away is much larger, so this may be a read error. The J gene is TRBJ2-3, the V gene TRBV2; 7 bases are a match to TRBD1. CDR1 is SNHLY, CDR2 FYNNEI, per germline. The trim removed 9 bases at V and 0 bases at J, leaving 6 bases unmatched. CDR3 length equals 14 residues. CDR3 coding DNA: TGTGCCAGTGAGGGACAGACTAGCACAGATACGCAGTATTTT. Its translation: CASEGQTSTDTQYF. Drawing the rest from reference TRBV2 and TRBJ2-3, the complete variable domain is EPEVTQTPSHQVTQMGQEVILRCVPISNHLYFYWYRQILGQKVEFLVSFYNNEISEKSEIFDDQFSVERPDGSNFTLKIRSTKLEDSAMYFCASEGQTSTDTQYFGPGTRLTVL.

This clonotype occurred a few times. This chain links TRBV28 with TRBJ1-1, with D maybe TRBD1 (5 bases). The CDR3 runs 16 residues. Germline V gene data show CDR1 as MDHEN and CDR2 as SYDVKM. Deletions cut 5 bases from V and 0 bases from J, with 16 bases between. The DNA for the CDR3 is TGTGCCAGCAGTCTCTCCGGGACGGGGGTGAACACTGAAGCTTTCTTT. Protein product: CASSLSGTGVNTEAFF.

The rearrangement joins TRBV7-2 to TRBJ1-5; D is unresolved. Germline V gene data show CDR1 as SGHTA and CDR2 as FQGNSA. The germline V and J ends were trimmed by 5 bases and 5 bases, with 16 bases remaining between them. The CDR3 extends over 15 amino acids. The CDR3 is CASSQKASGHQPQHF. The DNA of the CDR3 is TGTGCCAGCAGCCAGAAGGCGAGCGGGCATCAGCCCCAGCATTTT.

This clonotype was recorded only once. A much bigger clone sits one base away, suggesting this may be a read error. The chain couples TRBV12-3 or TRBV12-4 to TRBJ2-2; no firm D call. The CDR3 sequence is 13 residues long. Trimming pared 8 bases from V and 6 bases from J, leaving 13 bases between. CDR3 sequence: CASGSLEAGELFF. DNA of the CDR3: TGTGCCAGCGGTTCCCTAGAGGCCGGGGAGCTGTTTTTT.

This chain connects TRBV4-1 to TRBJ1-5; a possible D gene is TRBD1 (6 bases). CDR1 MGHRA and CDR2 YSYEKL come from the germline V gene. This CDR3 is 17 amino acids long. Deletions cut 2 bases from V and 5 bases from J, with 19 bases between. Here the CDR3 reads CASSQTFAGTQYQPQHF. The CDR3 DNA follows: TGCGCCAGCAGCCAAACTTTCGCCGGGACACAATATCAGCCCCAGCATTTT.

This clonotype was observed many times. The gene calls are TRBV29-1 and TRBJ2-6; no clear D. Germline V gives CDR1 SQVTM, CDR2 ANQGSEA. V shed 7 bases and J shed 5 bases, with 6 bases lying between them. This CDR3 has 11 residues. The CDR3 DNA reads TGCAGCGGAGTCTGGGCCAACGTCCTGACTTTC. It yields the protein CSGVWANVLTF.

On this clonotype itself: At one end, the junction sequence differs from germline, possibly due to a read error. The chain has TRBV18 and TRBJ2-3; D is ambiguous. The CDR3 has 16 residues. Germline V CDR1 and CDR2: KGHSH, LQKENI. The CDR3 region is CTSSPVSAGAQDTQYF. The CDR3 DNA reads as TGTACCAGCTCACCGGTCTCTGCCGGCGCCCAAGATACGCAGTATTTT.

In its sample, this clonotype was seen many times. This sequence joins TRBV5-1 and TRBJ2-5; D call uncertain. Germline CDR1 and CDR2: SGHRS and YFSETQ. The CDR3 has 15 residues. V lost 4 bases, J lost 5 bases, and 18 bases lay in between. CDR3 region: CASSPQLDTGETQYF. CDR3 coding DNA: TGCGCCAGCAGCCCCCAGCTCGACACCGGGGAGACCCAGTACTTC.

Concerning this clonotype: The junction departs from germline at one end; a sequencing error may be responsible. The chain joins TRBV5-6 to TRBJ1-1; 7 bases line up with TRBD1. This CDR3 is built from 15 residues. The germline CDR1 and CDR2 sequences are SGHDT and YYEEEE. The CDR3 loop is CACSRPTGRGTEAFF. The CDR3 nucleotides are TGTGCCTGCAGCCGCCCGACAGGGAGAGGCACTGAAGCTTTCTTT.

The sample holds many counts of this clonotype. The J gene is TRBJ2-2, the V gene TRBV28, with TRBD1 matching over 7 bases. The germline V gene encodes CDR1 MDHEN and CDR2 SYDVKM. J gave up 3 bases and V 4 bases, and 5 bases lay outside the gene matches. The CDR3 runs 15 residues. CDR3 loop: CASSSGDRDTGELFF. CDR3 in DNA: TGTGCCAGCAGTTCAGGGGACAGAGACACCGGGGAGCTGTTTTTT. The full variable domain, completed using reference TRBV28 and TRBJ2-2, is DVKVTQSSRYLVKRTGEKVFLECVQDMDHENMFWYRQDPGLGLRLIYFSYDVKMKEKGDIPEGYSVSREKKERFSLILESASTNQTSMYLCASSSGDRDTGELFFGEGSRLTVL.

This clonotype was seen repeatedly, ten times or more. The genes are TRBV7-9 and TRBJ1-1; no clear D. Germline V gene data show CDR1 as SEHNR and CDR2 as FQNEAQ (reference sequence). The V gene lost 8 bases and the J gene lost 1 base, with 11 bases spanning the gap. The CDR3 is 13 residues long. The CDR3 DNA sequence: TGTGCCAGCCTGAATCCGGCGAACACTGAAGCTTTCTTT. Translation: CASLNPANTEAFF.

At least ten counts were recorded for this clonotype. V and J are TRBV20-1 and TRBJ2-5; 13 bases are a match to TRBD2. The CDR3 runs 15 residues. V was pared by 7 bases and J by 0 bases, with 5 bases of the junction left unmatched. From germline, CDR1 is DFQATT and CDR2 SNEGSKA (reference sequence). CDR3 sequence reads: CSGTSGGPNQETQYF. In DNA, the CDR3 is TGCAGTGGGACTAGCGGGGGCCCTAACCAAGAGACCCAGTACTTC.

This clonotype was seen a handful of times. V gene TRBV5-1 combines with J gene TRBJ1-1; D gene uncertain. CDR1 and CDR2 from the germline V gene are SGHRS and YFSETQ. V lost 3 bases to trimming and J lost 5 bases, with 17 bases between them. The CDR3 has 15 amino acids. CDR3 in amino acids: CASSWGDGRPTEAFF. Here the CDR3 DNA reads TGCGCCAGCAGCTGGGGTGATGGGCGCCCTACTGAAGCTTTCTTT. The whole variable domain, filled in from reference TRBV5-1 and TRBJ1-1, reads KAGVTQTPRYLIKTRGQQVTLSCSPISGHRSVSWYQQTPGQGLQFLFEYFSETQRNKGNFPGRFSGRQFSNSRSEMNVSTLELGDSALYLCASSWGDGRPTEAFFGQGTRLTVV.

The chain links TRBV4-1 to TRBJ1-1; a possible D gene is TRBD1 (6 bases). V was pared by 0 bases and J by 4 bases, with 12 bases between. The CDR3 covers 15 residues. Germline assignment: CDR1 MGHRA and CDR2 YSYEKL. The CDR3 DNA reads as TGCGCCAGCAGCCAAGAGGATTGGGGGGCCACTGAAGCTTTCTTT. Residues: CASSQEDWGATEAFF.

As for this clonotype: This may be a read error: a much more frequent sequence differs by one nucleotide. The chain employs TRBV2 and TRBJ2-7; 8 bases line up with TRBD2. Germline CDR1 is SNHLY and CDR2 is FYNNEI. This CDR3 region has 12 residues. CDR3 loop: CAGGGRAYEQCF. The CDR3 region has the DNA TGTGCCGGCGGGGGGCGCGCCTACGAGCAGTGCTTC.

This clonotype was detected a few times. A much larger clone is a single base away; this may be a read error. The chain recombines TRBV20-1 with TRBJ1-2, with no clear D. This CDR3 contains 12 residues. Germline V gene sequence: CDR1 DFQATT, CDR2 SNEGSKA (reference sequence). Trimming removed 3 bases at V and 2 bases at J, with 7 bases between. The CDR3 sequence is CSASRQNYGYTF. CDR3 in DNA: TGCAGTGCTAGCAGGCAGAACTATGGCTACACCTTC.